This T cell receptor beta chain was captured by sequencing in a study of T cells in severe cutaneous drug reactions. The patients sequenced had a carbamazepine-induced Stevens-Johnson syndrome or toxic epidermal necrolysis reaction. Germline V gene data show CDR1 as SGHRS and CDR2 as YFSETQ. CDR3 length: 15 amino acids. Libraries were made by iRepertoire multiplex PCR with TCR subtype-specific primers for bulk and single-cell sequencing. From the multiplex PCR reads, TCRdb lists one entry per CDR3 protein and no DNA. The sample shows about 21,000 distinct CDR3 sequences, and over 6.5% sits with its ten largest clones.

The chain combines TRBV5-1 with TRBJ2-1; the D call of TRBD2 rests on TCRdb alone, since no DNA is present to check it. Sequenced sample: PBMCs. The clonotype comes from a human donor with toxic epidermal necrolysis, a severe cutaneous drug reaction. The CDR3 protein is CASSLLAGAVNEQFF. The full variable domain, with the rest looked up from reference TRBV5-1 and TRBJ2-1, is KAGVTQTPRYLIKTRGQQVTLSCSPISGHRSVSWYQQTPGQGLQFLFEYFSETQRNKGNFPGRFSGRQFSNSRSEMNVSTLELGDSALYLCASSLLAGAVNEQFFGPGTRLTVL.